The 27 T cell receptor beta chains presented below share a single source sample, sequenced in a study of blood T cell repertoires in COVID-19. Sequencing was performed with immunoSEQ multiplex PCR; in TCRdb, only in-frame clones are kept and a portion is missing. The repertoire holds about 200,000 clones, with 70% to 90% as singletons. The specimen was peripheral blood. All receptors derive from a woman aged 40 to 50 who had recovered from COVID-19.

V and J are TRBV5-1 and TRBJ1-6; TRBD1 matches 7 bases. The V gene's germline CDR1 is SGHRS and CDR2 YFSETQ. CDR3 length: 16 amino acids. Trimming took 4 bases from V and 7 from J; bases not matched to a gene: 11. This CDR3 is CASSPNPGTDNSPLHF. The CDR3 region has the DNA TGCGCCAGCAGCCCCAACCCCGGGACAGACAATTCACCCCTCCACTTT.

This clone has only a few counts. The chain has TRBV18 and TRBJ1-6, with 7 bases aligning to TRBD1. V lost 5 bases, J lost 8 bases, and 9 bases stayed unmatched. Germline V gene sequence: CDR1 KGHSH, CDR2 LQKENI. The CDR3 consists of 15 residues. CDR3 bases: TGTGCCAGCTCATCAGGACAGGCTAAGGATTCACCCCTCCACTTT. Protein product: CASSSGQAKDSPLHF.

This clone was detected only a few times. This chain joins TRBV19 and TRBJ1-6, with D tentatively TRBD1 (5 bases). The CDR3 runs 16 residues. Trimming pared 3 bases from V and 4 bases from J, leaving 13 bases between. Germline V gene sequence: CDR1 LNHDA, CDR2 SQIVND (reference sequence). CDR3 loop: CASSIGGPTYNSPLHF. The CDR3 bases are TGTGCCAGTAGTATCGGGGGACCGACTTATAATTCACCCCTCCACTTT.

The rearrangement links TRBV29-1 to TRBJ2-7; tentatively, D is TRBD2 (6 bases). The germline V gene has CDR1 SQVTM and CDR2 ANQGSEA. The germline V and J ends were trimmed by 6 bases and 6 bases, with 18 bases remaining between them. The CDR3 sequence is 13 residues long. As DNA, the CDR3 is TGCAGCGTCTCCCGGGACTCGACGGGCGAGCAGTACTTC. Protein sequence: CSVSRDSTGEQYF.

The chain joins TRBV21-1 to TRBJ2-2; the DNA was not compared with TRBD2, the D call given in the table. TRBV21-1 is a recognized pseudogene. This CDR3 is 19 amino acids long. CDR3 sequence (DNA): TGTGCCAGCAGCAATCTAAAGTGTAGCGGGCGGGGGGACACCGGGGAGCTGTTTTTT. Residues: CASSNLKCSGRGDTGELFF.

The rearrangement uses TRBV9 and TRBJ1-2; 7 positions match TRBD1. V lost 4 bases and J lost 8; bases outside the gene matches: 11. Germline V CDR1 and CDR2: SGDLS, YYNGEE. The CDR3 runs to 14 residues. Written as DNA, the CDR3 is TGTGCCAGCAGCCCCGAAAAGGGGGCGCGAGGCTACACCTTC. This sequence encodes CASSPEKGARGYTF.

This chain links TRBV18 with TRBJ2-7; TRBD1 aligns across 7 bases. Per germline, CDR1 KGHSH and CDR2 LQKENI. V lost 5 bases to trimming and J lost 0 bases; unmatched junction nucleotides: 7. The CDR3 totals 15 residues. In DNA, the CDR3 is TGTGCCAGCTCAATGGGACAGATAAGCTCCTACGAGCAGTACTTC. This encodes CASSMGQISSYEQYF.

The CDR3 sequence is CASSLGQATGEQYF. The DNA of the CDR3 is TGTGCCAGCAGCTTAGGGCAGGCAACTGGGGAGCAGTACTTC. V usage is TRBV11-3 and J usage is TRBJ2-7; D uncertain. This CDR3 spans 14 amino acids. Germline assignment: CDR1 SGHNT and CDR2 YENEEA. V was clipped by 1 base and J by 7 bases, with 14 bases between them.

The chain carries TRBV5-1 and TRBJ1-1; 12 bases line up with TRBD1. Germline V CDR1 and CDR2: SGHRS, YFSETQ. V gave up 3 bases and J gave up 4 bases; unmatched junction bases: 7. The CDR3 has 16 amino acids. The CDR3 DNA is TGCGCCAGCAGCTCCGGGACAGGGGGCATGGGCACTGAAGCTTTCTTT. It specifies CASSSGTGGMGTEAFF.

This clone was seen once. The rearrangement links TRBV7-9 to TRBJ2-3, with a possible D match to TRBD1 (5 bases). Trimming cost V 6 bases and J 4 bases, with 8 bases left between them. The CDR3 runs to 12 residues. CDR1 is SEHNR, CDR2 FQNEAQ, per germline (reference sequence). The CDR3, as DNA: TGTGCCAGCAGTCCAGGGTCAGATACGCAGTATTTT. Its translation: CASSPGSDTQYF.

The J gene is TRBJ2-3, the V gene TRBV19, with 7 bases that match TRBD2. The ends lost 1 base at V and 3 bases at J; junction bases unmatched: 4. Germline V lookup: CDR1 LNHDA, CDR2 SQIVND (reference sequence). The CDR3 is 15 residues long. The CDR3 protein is CASSIGGSRTDTQYF. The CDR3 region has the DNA TGTGCCAGTAGTATAGGCGGGAGTCGGACAGATACGCAGTATTTT. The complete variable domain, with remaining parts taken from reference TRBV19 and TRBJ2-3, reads DGGITQSPKYLFRKEGQNVTLSCEQNLNHDAMYWYRQDPGQGLRLIYYSQIVNDFQKGDIAEGYSVSREKKESFPLTVTSAQKNPTAFYLCASSIGGSRTDTQYFGPGTRLTVL.

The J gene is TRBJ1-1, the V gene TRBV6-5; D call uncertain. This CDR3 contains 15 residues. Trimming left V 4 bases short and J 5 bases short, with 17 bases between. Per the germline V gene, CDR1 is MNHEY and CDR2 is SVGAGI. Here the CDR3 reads CASSLMVPGSTEAFF. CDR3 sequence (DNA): TGTGCCAGCAGTTTGATGGTTCCGGGGAGTACTGAAGCTTTCTTT.

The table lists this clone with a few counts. CDR3 loop: CASSQGLAGQETQYF. The CDR3 DNA sequence: TGTGCCAGCAGCCAAGGCCTAGCGGGTCAAGAGACCCAGTACTTC. V is TRBV3-1 (or the pseudogene TRBV3-2) and J is TRBJ2-5, with 8 bases matching TRBD2. The CDR3 runs 15 residues. V trimming: 1 base; J trimming: 2 bases; junction bases outside the gene matches: 3. The V gene's germline CDR1 is LGHDT and CDR2 YNNKEL (reference sequence).

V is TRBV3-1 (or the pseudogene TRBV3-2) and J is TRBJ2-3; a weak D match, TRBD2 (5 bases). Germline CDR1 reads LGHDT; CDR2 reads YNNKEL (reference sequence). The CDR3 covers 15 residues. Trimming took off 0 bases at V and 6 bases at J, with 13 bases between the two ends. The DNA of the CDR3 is TGTGCCAGCAGCCAAGATTTTTCGCGGGTGGATACGCAGTATTTT. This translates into CASSQDFSRVDTQYF.

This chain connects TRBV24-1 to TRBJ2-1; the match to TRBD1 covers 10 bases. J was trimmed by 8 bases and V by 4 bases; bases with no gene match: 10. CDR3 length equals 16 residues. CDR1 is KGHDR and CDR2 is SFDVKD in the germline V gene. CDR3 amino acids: CATSDPGQGILDEQFF. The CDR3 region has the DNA TGTGCCACCAGTGACCCGGGACAGGGGATTCTCGATGAGCAGTTCTTC.

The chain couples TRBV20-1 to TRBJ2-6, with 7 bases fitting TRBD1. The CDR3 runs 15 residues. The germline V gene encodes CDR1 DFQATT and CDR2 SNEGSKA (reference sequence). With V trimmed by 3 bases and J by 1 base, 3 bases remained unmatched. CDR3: CSASPTGSGANVLTF. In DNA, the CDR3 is TGCAGTGCTAGTCCGACAGGGTCTGGGGCCAACGTCCTGACTTTC.

CDR3 sequence: CASSLSGTYEQYF. In DNA, the CDR3 is TGTGCCAGCAGTTTATCGGGAACCTACGAGCAGTACTTC. The V call is TRBV12-3 or TRBV12-4, the J call TRBJ2-7; tentatively, D is TRBD2 (5 bases). The ends were cut back, 2 bases at V and 2 bases at J, with 7 bases in the middle. The CDR3 is 13 amino acids.

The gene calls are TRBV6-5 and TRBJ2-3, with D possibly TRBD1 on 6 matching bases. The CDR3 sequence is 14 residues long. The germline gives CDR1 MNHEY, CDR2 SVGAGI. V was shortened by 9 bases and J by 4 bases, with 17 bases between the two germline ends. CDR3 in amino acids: CASSQGLGPDTQYF. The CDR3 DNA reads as TGTGCCAGTTCACAGGGTTTAGGGCCAGATACGCAGTATTTT.

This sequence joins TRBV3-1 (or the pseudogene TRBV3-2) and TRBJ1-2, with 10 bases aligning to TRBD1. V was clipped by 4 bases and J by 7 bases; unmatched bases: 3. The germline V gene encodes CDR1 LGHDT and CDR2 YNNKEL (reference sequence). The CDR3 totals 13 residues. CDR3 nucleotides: TGTGCCAGCAGCCGACAGGGGGCGGGTGGCTACACCTTC. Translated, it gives CASSRQGAGGYTF.

The CDR3 nucleotides are TGTGCCAGCAGCGTAGGAGGATCCCTCGCCGGGGAGCAGTACTTC. Translated, it gives CASSVGGSLAGEQYF. V and J are TRBV9 and TRBJ2-7; no firm D call. CDR1 is SGDLS, CDR2 YYNGEE, per germline. The CDR3 has 15 residues. Trimming took 0 bases from V and 7 from J, leaving 17 bases between them.

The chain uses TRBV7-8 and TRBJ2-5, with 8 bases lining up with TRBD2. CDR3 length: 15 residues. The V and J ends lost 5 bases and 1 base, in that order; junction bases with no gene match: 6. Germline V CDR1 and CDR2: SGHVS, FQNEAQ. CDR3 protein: CASSPLAGIQETQYF. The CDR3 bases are TGTGCCAGCAGCCCCTTAGCGGGGATCCAAGAGACCCAGTACTTC.

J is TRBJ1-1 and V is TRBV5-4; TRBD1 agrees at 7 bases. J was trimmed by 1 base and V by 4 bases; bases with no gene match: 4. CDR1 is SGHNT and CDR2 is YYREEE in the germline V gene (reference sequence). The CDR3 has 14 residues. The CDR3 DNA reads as TGTGCCAGCAGCAGGACAGGAAAGAACACTGAAGCTTTCTTT. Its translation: CASSRTGKNTEAFF.

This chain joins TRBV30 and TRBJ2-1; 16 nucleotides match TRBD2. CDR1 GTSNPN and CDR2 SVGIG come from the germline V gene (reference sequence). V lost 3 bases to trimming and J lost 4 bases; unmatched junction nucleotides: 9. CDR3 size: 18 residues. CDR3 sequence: CAWSGPGGLAGGYNEQFF. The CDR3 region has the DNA TGTGCCTGGAGCGGCCCCGGGGGACTAGCGGGAGGGTACAATGAGCAGTTCTTC.

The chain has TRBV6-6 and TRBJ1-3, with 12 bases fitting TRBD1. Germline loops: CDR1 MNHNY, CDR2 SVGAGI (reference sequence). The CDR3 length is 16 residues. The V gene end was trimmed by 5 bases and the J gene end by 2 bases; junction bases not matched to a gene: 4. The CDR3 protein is CASSTGDRGPGNTIYF. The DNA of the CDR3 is TGTGCCAGCAGTACAGGGGACAGGGGGCCTGGAAACACCATATATTTT.

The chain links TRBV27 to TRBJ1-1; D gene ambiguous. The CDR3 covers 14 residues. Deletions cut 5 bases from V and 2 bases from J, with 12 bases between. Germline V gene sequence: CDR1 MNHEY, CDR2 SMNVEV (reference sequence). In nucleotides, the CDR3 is TGTGCCAGCAGTGTAACGGTTTTTAACACTGAAGCTTTCTTT. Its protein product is CASSVTVFNTEAFF.

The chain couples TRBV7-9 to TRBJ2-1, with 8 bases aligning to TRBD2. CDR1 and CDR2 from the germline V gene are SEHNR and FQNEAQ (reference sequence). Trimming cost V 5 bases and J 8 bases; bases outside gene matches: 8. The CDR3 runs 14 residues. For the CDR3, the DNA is TGTGCCAGCAGCCCAGCGGGAGCGGGCTATGAGCAGTTCTTC. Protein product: CASSPAGAGYEQFF. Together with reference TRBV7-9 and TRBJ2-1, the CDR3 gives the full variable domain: DTGVSQNPRHKITKRGQNVTFRCDPISEHNRLYWYRQTLGQGPEFLTYFQNEAQLEKSRLLSDRFSAERPKGSFSTLEIQRTEQGDSAMYLCASSPAGAGYEQFFGPGTRLTVL.

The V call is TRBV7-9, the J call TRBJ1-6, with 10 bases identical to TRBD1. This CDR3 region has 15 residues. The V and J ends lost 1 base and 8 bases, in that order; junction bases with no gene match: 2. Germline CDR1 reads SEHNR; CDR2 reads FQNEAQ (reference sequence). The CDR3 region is CASSLGQGADSPLHF. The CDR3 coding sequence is TGTGCCAGCAGCTTAGGACAGGGGGCAGATTCACCCCTCCACTTT.